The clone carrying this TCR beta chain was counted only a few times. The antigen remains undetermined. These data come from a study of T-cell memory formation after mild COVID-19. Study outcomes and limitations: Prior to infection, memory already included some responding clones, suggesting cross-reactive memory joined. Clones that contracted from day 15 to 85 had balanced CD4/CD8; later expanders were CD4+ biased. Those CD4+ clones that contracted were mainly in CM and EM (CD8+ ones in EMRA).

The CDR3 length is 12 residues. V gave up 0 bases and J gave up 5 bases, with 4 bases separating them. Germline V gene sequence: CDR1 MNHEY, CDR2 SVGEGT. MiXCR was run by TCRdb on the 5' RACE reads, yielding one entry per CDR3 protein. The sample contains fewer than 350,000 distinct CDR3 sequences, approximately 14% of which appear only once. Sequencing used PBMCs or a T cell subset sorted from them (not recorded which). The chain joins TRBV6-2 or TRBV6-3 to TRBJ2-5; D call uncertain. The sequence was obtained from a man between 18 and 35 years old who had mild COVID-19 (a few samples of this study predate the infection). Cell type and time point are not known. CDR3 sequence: CASSYSPETQYF. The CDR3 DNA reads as TGTGCCAGCAGTTACTCGCCGGAGACCCAGTACTTC.